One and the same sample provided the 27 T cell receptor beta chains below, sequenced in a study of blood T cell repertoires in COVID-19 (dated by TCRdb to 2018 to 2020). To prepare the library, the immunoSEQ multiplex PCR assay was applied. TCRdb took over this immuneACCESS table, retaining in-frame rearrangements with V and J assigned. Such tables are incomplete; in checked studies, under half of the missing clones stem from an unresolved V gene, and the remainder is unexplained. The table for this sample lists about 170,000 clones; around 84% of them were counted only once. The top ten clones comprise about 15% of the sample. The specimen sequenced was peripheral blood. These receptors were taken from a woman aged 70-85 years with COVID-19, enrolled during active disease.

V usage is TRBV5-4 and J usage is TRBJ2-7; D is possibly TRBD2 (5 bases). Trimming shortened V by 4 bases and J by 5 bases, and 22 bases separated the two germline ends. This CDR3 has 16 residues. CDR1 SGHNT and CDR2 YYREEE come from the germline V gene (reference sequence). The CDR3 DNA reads TGTGCCAGCAGCCCCCGCTCCGGGGTCGCGGTCGACGAGCAGTACTTC. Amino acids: CASSPRSGVAVDEQYF.

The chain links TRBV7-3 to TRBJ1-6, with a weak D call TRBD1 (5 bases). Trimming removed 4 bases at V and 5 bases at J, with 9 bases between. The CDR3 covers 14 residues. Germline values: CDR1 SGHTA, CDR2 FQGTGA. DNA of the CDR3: TGTGCCAGCAGCTCGGGGGAGGATAATTCACCCCTCCACTTT. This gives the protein CASSSGEDNSPLHF.

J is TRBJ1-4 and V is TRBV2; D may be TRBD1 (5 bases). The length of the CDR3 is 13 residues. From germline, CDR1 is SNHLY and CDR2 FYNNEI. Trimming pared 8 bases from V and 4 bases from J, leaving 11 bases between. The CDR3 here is CASSGFLNEKLFF. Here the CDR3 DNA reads TGTGCCAGCTCAGGGTTCCTTAATGAAAAACTGTTTTTT. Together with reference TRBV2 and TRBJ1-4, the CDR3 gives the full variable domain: EPEVTQTPSHQVTQMGQEVILRCVPISNHLYFYWYRQILGQKVEFLVSFYNNEISEKSEIFDDQFSVERPDGSNFTLKIRSTKLEDSAMYFCASSGFLNEKLFFGSGTQLSVL.

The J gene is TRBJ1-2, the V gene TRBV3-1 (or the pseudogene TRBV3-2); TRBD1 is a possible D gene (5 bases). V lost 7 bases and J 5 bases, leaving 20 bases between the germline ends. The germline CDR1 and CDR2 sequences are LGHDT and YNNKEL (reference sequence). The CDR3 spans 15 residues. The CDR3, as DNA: TGTGCCAGCACCACCGGCGGGGGGTCTCTTTATGGCTACACCTTC. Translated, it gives CASTTGGGSLYGYTF.

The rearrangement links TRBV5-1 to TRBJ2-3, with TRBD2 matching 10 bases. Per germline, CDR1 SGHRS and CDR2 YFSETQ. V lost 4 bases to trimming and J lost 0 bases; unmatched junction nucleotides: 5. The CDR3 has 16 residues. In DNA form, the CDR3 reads TGCGCCAGCAGCCCAGGGACTAGCGTCAGCACAGATACGCAGTATTTT. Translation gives CASSPGTSVSTDTQYF. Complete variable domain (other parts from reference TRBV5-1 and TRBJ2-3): KAGVTQTPRYLIKTRGQQVTLSCSPISGHRSVSWYQQTPGQGLQFLFEYFSETQRNKGNFPGRFSGRQFSNSRSEMNVSTLELGDSALYLCASSPGTSVSTDTQYFGPGTRLTVL.

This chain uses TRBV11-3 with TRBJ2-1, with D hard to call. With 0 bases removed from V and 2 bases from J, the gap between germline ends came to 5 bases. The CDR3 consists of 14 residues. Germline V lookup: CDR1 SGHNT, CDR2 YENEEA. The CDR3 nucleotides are TGTGCCAGCAGCTTAGATCGTACCTACAATGAGCAGTTCTTC. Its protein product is CASSLDRTYNEQFF.

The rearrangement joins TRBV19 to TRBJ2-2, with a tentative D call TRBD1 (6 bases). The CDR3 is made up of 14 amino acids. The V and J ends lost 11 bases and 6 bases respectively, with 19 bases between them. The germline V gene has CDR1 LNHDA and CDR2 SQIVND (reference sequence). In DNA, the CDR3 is TGTGCCTCTCACAGGGTGACAATCGCCGGGGAGCTGTTTTTT. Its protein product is CASHRVTIAGELFF.

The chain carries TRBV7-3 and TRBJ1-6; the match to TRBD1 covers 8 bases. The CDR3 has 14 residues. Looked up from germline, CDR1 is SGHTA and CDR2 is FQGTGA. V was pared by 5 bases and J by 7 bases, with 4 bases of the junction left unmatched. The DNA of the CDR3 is TGTGCCAGCAGCCAAGACAGGGGAAATTCACCCCTCCACTTT. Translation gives CASSQDRGNSPLHF.

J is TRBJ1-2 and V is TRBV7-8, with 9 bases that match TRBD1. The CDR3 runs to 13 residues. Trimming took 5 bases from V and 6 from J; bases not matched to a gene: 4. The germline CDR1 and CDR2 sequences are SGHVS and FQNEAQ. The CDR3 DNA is TGTGCCAGCAGCCCGGGACAGGGTAATGGCTACACCTTC. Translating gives CASSPGQGNGYTF.

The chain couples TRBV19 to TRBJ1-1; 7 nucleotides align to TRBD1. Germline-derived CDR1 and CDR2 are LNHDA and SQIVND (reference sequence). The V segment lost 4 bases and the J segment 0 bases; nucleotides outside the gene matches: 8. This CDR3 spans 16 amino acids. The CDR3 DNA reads TGTGCCAGTAGTACCCTGTTGACAGGGTTGAACACTGAAGCTTTCTTT. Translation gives CASSTLLTGLNTEAFF.

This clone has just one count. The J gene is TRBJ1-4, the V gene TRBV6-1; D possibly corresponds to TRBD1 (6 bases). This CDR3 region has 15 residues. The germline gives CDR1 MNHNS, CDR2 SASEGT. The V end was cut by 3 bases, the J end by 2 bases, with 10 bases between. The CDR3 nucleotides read TGTGCCAGCAGTGAGCTCACAGGGACTAATGAAAAACTGTTTTTT. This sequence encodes CASSELTGTNEKLFF.

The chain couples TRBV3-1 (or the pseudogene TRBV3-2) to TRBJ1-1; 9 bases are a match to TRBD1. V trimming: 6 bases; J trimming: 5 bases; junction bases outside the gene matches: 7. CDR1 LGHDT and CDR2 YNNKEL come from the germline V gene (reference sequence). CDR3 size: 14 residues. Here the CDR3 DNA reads TGTGCCAGCAGGCCCGGGACAGGGCATACTGAAGCTTTCTTT. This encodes CASRPGTGHTEAFF.

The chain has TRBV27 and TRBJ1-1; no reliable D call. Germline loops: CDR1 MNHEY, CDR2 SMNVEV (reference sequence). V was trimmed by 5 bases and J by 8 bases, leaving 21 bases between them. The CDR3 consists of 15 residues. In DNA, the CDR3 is TGTGCCAGCAGTCCCCACACTAAAAAGACTGCGGAAGCTTTCTTT. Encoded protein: CASSPHTKKTAEAFF.

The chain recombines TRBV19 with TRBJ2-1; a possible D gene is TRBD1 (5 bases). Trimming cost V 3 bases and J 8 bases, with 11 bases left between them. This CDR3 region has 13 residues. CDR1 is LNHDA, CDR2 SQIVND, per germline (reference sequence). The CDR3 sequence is CASSIPGWDEQFF. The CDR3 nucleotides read TGTGCCAGTAGTATCCCAGGGTGGGATGAGCAGTTCTTC.

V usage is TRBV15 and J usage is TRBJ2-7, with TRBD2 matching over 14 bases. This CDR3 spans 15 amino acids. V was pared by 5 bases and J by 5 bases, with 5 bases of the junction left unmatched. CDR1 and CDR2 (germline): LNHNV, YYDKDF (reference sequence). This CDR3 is CATSGGLAGVNEQYF. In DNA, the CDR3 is TGTGCCACCAGCGGGGGACTAGCGGGAGTAAACGAGCAGTACTTC.

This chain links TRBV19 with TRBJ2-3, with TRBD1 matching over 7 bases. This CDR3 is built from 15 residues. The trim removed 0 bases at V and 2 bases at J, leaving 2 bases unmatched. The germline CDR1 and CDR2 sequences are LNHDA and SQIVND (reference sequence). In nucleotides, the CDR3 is TGTGCCAGTAGTATAGAAACAGGGGCCACAGATACGCAGTATTTT. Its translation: CASSIETGATDTQYF.

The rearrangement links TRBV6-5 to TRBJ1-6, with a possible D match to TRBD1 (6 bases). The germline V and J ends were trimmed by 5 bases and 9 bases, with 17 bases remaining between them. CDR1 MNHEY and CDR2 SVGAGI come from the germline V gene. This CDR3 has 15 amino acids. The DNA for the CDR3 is TGTGCCAGCAGTATTACCAGGGGAAGCCCTTCACCCCTCCACTTT. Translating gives CASSITRGSPSPLHF.

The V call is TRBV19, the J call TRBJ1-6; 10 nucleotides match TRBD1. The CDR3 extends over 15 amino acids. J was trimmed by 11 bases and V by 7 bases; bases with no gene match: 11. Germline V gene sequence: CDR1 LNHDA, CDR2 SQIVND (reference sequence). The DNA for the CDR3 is TGTGCCAGTACCGCGACAGGGGGCGCTTCTACACCCCTCCACTTT. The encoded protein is CASTATGGASTPLHF.

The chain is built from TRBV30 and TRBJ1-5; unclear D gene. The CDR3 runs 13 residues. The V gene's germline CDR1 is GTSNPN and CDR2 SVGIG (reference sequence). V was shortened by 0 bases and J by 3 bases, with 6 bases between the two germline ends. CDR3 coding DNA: TGTGCCTGGAGTGTATCGTCCAATCAGCCCCAGCATTTT. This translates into CAWSVSSNQPQHF.

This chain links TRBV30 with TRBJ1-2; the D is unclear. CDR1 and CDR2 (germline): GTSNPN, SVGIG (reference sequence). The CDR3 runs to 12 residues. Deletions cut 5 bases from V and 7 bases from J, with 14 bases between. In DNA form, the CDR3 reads TGTGCCTGGGGAATCGGTGCGGGTGGCTACACCTTC. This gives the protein CAWGIGAGGYTF. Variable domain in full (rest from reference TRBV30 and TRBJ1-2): SQTIHQWPATLVQPVGSPLSLECTVEGTSNPNLYWYRQAAGRGLQLLFYSVGIGQISSEVPQNLSASRPQDRQFILSSKKLLLSDSGFYLCAWGIGAGGYTFGSGTRLTVV.

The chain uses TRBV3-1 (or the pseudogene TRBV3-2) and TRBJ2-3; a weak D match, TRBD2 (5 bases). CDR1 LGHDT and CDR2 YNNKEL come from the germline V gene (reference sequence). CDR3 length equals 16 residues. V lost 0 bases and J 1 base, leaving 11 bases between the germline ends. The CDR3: CASSQDGLGRTDTQYF. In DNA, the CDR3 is TGTGCCAGCAGCCAAGACGGACTCGGGCGCACAGATACGCAGTATTTT.

The CDR3 loop is CASSIRTSGSSSYEQYF. DNA for the CDR3: TGTGCCAGCTCAATACGGACTAGCGGGTCGTCCAGCTACGAGCAGTACTTC. The V and J genes are TRBV18 and TRBJ2-7; 11 bases align to TRBD2. CDR3 length: 17 residues. The J segment lost 3 bases and the V segment lost 5 bases, leaving 12 bases of the junction unmatched. The germline CDR1 and CDR2 sequences are KGHSH and LQKENI.

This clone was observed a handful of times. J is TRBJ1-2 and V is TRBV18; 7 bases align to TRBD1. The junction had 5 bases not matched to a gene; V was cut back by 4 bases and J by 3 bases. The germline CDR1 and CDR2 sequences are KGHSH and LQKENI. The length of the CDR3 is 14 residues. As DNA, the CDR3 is TGTGCCAGCTCACGTAGGGGGACAGACTATGGCTACACCTTC. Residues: CASSRRGTDYGYTF.

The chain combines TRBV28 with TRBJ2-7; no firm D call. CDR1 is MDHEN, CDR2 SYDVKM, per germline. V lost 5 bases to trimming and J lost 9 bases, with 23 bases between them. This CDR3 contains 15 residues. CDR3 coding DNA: TGTGCCAGCAGTCCTTTCCAGTACACCTCAGCAGGGCAGTACTTC. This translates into CASSPFQYTSAGQYF.

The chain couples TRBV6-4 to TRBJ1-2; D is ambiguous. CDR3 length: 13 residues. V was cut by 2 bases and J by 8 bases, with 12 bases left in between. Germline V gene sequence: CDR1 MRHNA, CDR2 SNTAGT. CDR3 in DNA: TGTGCCAGCAGTGACGAGGGTTTCGGGGGCTACACCTTC. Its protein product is CASSDEGFGGYTF.

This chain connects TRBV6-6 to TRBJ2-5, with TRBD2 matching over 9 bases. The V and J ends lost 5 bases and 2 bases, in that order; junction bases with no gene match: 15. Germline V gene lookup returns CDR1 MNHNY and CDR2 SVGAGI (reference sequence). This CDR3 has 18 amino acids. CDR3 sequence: CASSRGTSGRPGQETQYF. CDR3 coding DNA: TGTGCCAGCAGTCGAGGAACAAGCGGGAGGCCAGGTCAAGAGACCCAGTACTTC.

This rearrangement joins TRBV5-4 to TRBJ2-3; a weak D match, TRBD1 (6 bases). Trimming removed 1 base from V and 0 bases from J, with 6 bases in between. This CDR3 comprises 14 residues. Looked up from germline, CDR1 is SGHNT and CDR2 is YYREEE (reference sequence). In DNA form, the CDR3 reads TGTGCCAGCAGCTTGACAGGGAGCACAGATACGCAGTATTTT. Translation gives CASSLTGSTDTQYF.